This TCR beta chain was recovered during a study of CD8 T cells in ankylosing spondylitis (dated by TCRdb to 2016 to 2017). With respect to the entire study: The study profiled T cell receptor beta repertoires in healthy donors and ankylosing spondylitis patients to find disease-linked TCR variants. The whole study cohort included over a hundred healthy donors and about two dozen ankylosing spondylitis patients. Peripheral blood samples were taken, and synovial fluid was additionally collected from ankylosing spondylitis patients.

Looking up the germline V gene yields CDR1 SGHRS and CDR2 YFSETQ. The CDR3 goes from the cysteine to the phenylalanine over 16 residues. Only CDR3 DNA is held: 48 bases, read in frame from base 1. V is cut by 4 bases and J by 4 bases, and the space between the germline ends is 18 bases. This clonotype occurred many times. The antigen it binds to is not known. Base quality data are lacking; no much larger clone is found one base away. General findings and caveats noted by the study authors: The disease-linked clones showed a CD8+ phenotype and occurred at relatively low frequencies in peripheral blood. Some TCR beta motif variants had previously been reported in synovial fluid and blood of reactive arthritis patients, which suggested common disease-initiation mechanisms. Blood from ankylosing spondylitis patients appeared to be characterized by a TCR beta motif composed of about eight highly homologous amino acid variants. According to the report, matched synovial fluid samples from ankylosing spondylitis patients were significantly enriched for the disease-linked clones.

The reads were generated on an Illumina HiSeq 2500. Quantitative 5'-RACE with molecular barcodes was the method used to prepare the TCR beta libraries. In the original analysis: Disease-linked TCR variants were identified with a new computational method built on a probabilistic model of VDJ rearrangement. TCRdb cleaned the public reads at Q25 with fastp, built clones with MiXCR and kept in-frame beta chains. Here each entry gathers all rows of one CDR3 protein and keeps the most common genes and DNA. Here the V and J calls rest on TCRdb's processing, not on the authors' analysis. This sample is represented by 200,000 to 300,000 distinct CDR3 sequences; approximately 12% of them were singletons. The top ten clonotypes cover around 6.5% of the sample.

The sequence joins TRBV5-1 to TRBJ1-5; the D gene cannot be resolved reliably. The sample comprised blood, either unsorted or a sorted T cell fraction (not recorded which). The TCR sequence derives from a male donor with ankylosing spondylitis or in good health (not recorded which). CDR3 reads: CASSPGLGLGNQPQHF. The nucleotide sequence is given as TGCGCCAGCAGCCCGGGTTTGGGTCTGGGGAATCAGCCCCAGCATTTT.